This entry is about one T cell receptor (beta chain). At the DNA level, this CDR3 is encoded by other sequences in the same sample as well. Germline lookup yields CDR1 SGHTA and CDR2 FQGNSA. The CDR3 is 13 amino acids. Trimming pared 5 bases from V and 4 bases from J, leaving 9 bases between. The data derive from a study of blood T cell repertoires in COVID-19. About the research overall: Acute-phase and convalescent COVID-19 samples originated in the United States, Italy and Spain. T cells, B-cell-depleted T cells, or PBMCs provided the cDNA or gDNA that served as material.

Original analysis: Reference gene primer amplification yielded estimated nucleated cell counts. This table comes from immunoSEQ multiplex PCR, and its TCRdb copy is limited to in-frame clones, with some not included. The V and J calls and the clone size are those of that table, but D and trimming were determined from the DNA. The sample yields some 110,000 clones, 80% to 95% seen once. A Seattle source enrolled patients during active infection and followed them longitudinally. The receptor was isolated from a man in his fifties with COVID-19, enrolled during active disease. The source material was peripheral blood. The chain combines TRBV7-2 with TRBJ1-3, with D unclear. CDR3 nucleotide sequence: TGTGCCAGCAGCCCCCCGGGAGGAAACACCATATATTTT. Encoded protein: CASSPPGGNTIYF.